The next 9 T cell receptor beta chains were all read from a single sample in a study of kidney transplant recipient with SARS-CoV-2 infection. TCRdb re-called the reads with MiXCR, one entry per CDR3 protein. The profile shows 200,000 to 300,000 distinct CDR3 sequences, less than 35% of them singletons. The sample in question was a blood sample, obtained at baseline and between days 110 and 120 from a kidney transplant recipient. The receptor set was obtained from a male patient between 25 and 39 years old who had COVID-19 and was a kidney transplant recipient. The T cells may partly be graft donor cells.

This clonotype was seen a few times. The junction does not match germline at one end; this may be a read error. This sequence joins TRBV7-9 and TRBJ1-1; TRBD1 is a possible D gene (6 bases). CDR3 size: 15 residues. The germline gives CDR1 SEHNR, CDR2 FQNEAQ (reference sequence). The CDR3 is CACSLGGGEYTEAFF. The CDR3 DNA sequence: TGTGCCTGCAGCTTAGGGGGGGGGGAATACACTGAAGCTTTCTTT.

This clonotype was seen a handful of times. The chain uses TRBV20-1 and TRBJ2-5, with TRBD2 matching over 9 bases. With V trimmed by 6 bases and J by 5 bases, 10 bases remained unmatched. The CDR3 runs 14 residues. Germline V lookup: CDR1 DFQATT, CDR2 SNEGSKA (reference sequence). The CDR3 DNA reads TGCAGTGCGCCTCTTAGCGGGAGAGGGGAGACCCAGTACTTC. Residues: CSAPLSGRGETQYF.

Concerning this clonotype: This may be a read error: a much more frequent sequence differs by one nucleotide. The chain recombines TRBV7-7 with TRBJ2-2; D possibly corresponds to TRBD2 (6 bases). The CDR3 is made up of 16 amino acids. Germline values: CDR1 SSHAT, CDR2 FNYEAQ (reference sequence). The CDR3 nucleotides read TGTGCTAGCAGCTTAGTGAGCGGACTATTCACCGGGGAGCTGCTTTTT. It yields the protein CASSLVSGLFTGELLF.

This clonotype was observed at least ten times. This chain connects TRBV5-3 to TRBJ1-2, with D hard to call. TRBV5-3 is marked as an open reading frame, function uncertain. The V gene lost 7 bases and the J gene lost 4 bases, with 23 bases spanning the gap. The CDR3 contains 16 residues. DNA for the CDR3: TGTGCCAGAGCACATGTAGTGGTGAGAAAGACCTATGGCTACACCTTC. It specifies CARAHVVVRKTYGYTF.

Many counts were recorded for this clonotype. V usage is TRBV29-1 and J usage is TRBJ2-5, with TRBD1 matching over 8 bases. The CDR3 spans 14 residues. J gave up 1 base and V 7 bases, and 8 bases lay outside the gene matches. Germline values: CDR1 SQVTM, CDR2 ANQGSEA. CDR3 DNA sequence: TGCAGCGCGACAGGGGCAGGTAGCCAAGAGACCCAGTACTTC. It is translated as CSATGAGSQETQYF.

This clonotype is a singleton in its sample. This may stem from a read error, because a much larger clone lies one nucleotide away. The rearrangement joins TRBV12-3 or TRBV12-4 to TRBJ2-5; TRBD1 agrees at 7 bases. This CDR3 contains 15 residues. The CDR3 loop reads CASNQQGLHQEAQYF. The CDR3 nucleotides read TGTGCCAGCAACCAACAGGGGCTACACCAAGAGGCCCAGTACTTC.

The table lists this clonotype with many counts. The chain carries TRBV5-6 and TRBJ2-6, with 9 bases lining up with TRBD1. Germline V lookup: CDR1 SGHDT, CDR2 YYEEEE. Trimming cost V 1 base and J 0 bases; bases outside gene matches: 5. CDR3 length equals 18 residues. DNA of the CDR3: TGTGCCAGCAGCTTGTGGACAGGGGATTTCTCTGGGGCCAACGTCCTGACTTTC. This sequence encodes CASSLWTGDFSGANVLTF.

This clonotype was detected ten times or more. The CDR3 here is CASSIPRSARKTYGYTF. The CDR3 DNA sequence: TGTGCCAGCAGCATACCTCGTTCAGCTCGAAAGACCTATGGCTACACCTTC. The V and J genes are TRBV7-4 and TRBJ1-2; no firm D call. The germline CDR1 and CDR2 sequences are SGHVT and SQSDAQ. With 5 bases removed from V and 4 bases from J, the gap between germline ends came to 23 bases. This CDR3 spans 17 amino acids.

The gene calls are TRBV19 and TRBJ1-3; D possibly corresponds to TRBD1 (5 bases). Germline CDR1 LNHDA, CDR2 SQIVND (reference sequence). The length of the CDR3 is 15 residues. V was trimmed by 3 bases and J by 4 bases, leaving 13 bases between them. CDR3: CASSINGAQGNTIYF. The CDR3 DNA is TGTGCCAGTAGTATCAATGGGGCGCAAGGAAACACCATATATTTT.